These 19 T cell receptor beta chains were all obtained from the same sample, sequenced in a study of human T cells and chemical hapten exposure. TCRdb recomputed calls from the RACE reads with MiXCR, one row per CDR3 protein. Altogether about 120,000 distinct CDR3 sequences are present, approximately 15% being singletons, with the ten largest covering 0.92%. Time point described: patch test 1, 2 weeks after DPC sensitization. Treatment indicated: therapeutic diphenylcyclopropenone sensitization with weekly scalp DPC. The sample here was whole blood, taken in connection with sensitization to the hapten diphenylcyclopropenone (DPC). All receptors derive from a man aged 18 to 30 with alopecia areata. Some clones in this sample may be carry-over from other donors' samples.

The gene calls are TRBV4-3 and TRBJ2-2, with D perhaps matching TRBD1 or TRBD2 (5 bases each). This CDR3 has 17 amino acids. V lost 0 bases and J lost 4, with 15 bases in between. The V gene's germline CDR1 is LGHNA and CDR2 YSLEER. CDR3: CASSQEAVGGPTGELFF. In DNA, the CDR3 is TGCGCCAGCAGCCAAGAAGCCGTTGGGGGACCCACCGGGGAGCTGTTTTTT.

This clonotype was counted a few times. This chain connects TRBV4-1 to TRBJ2-5, with 11 bases lining up with TRBD2. Germline CDR1 is MGHRA and CDR2 is YSYEKL. The junction had 11 bases not matched to a gene; V was cut back by 4 bases and J by 4 bases. This CDR3 spans 17 amino acids. CDR3 bases: TGCGCCAGCAGCCTCGGCGGGACTAGCGGTTTACGAGAGACCCAGTACTTC. Amino acids: CASSLGGTSGLRETQYF.

The table lists this clonotype with many counts. This chain joins TRBV7-9 and TRBJ2-7, with 7 positions matching TRBD1. Germline trimming cut 5 bases from V and 0 bases from J; bases unmatched to any gene: 4. Germline V gene sequence: CDR1 SEHNR, CDR2 FQNEAQ (reference sequence). The CDR3 extends over 14 amino acids. This CDR3 is CASSIRDSSYEQYF. CDR3 nucleotides: TGTGCCAGCAGCATCCGGGACAGCTCCTACGAGCAGTACTTC. The full variable domain, rest sourced from reference TRBV7-9 and TRBJ2-7, is DTGVSQNPRHKITKRGQNVTFRCDPISEHNRLYWYRQTLGQGPEFLTYFQNEAQLEKSRLLSDRFSAERPKGSFSTLEIQRTEQGDSAMYLCASSIRDSSYEQYFGPGTRLTVT.

In this sample, this clonotype turned up a few times. V gene TRBV9 combines with J gene TRBJ1-1; unclear D gene. V dropped 3 bases and J dropped 1 base, with 7 bases sitting between them. The CDR3 is made up of 13 amino acids. Germline CDR1 reads SGDLS; CDR2 reads YYNGEE. For the CDR3, the DNA is TGTGCCAGCAGCGCCAGACCGAACACTGAAGCTTTCTTT. This gives the protein CASSARPNTEAFF.

This clonotype was recorded a few times. The gene calls are TRBV20-1 and TRBJ2-7, with no clear D. V was shortened by 3 bases and J by 3 bases, with 9 bases between the two germline ends. This CDR3 is 12 amino acids long. The germline gives CDR1 DFQATT, CDR2 SNEGSKA (reference sequence). This chain's CDR3 is CSARDGNYEQYV. CDR3 sequence (DNA): TGCAGTGCTAGGGACGGAAACTACGAGCAGTACGTC.

This clonotype was seen repeatedly, ten times or more. The V and J genes are TRBV11-3 and TRBJ1-6, with no clear D. Trimming shortened V by 5 bases and J by 0 bases, and 2 bases separated the two germline ends. CDR3 length: 13 residues. Germline assignment: CDR1 SGHNT and CDR2 YENEEA. The CDR3 nucleotides are TGTGCCAGCAGCGACTCCTATAATTCACCCCTCCACTTT. Translated: CASSDSYNSPLHF.

This clonotype was seen only a few times. The chain uses TRBV5-1 and TRBJ2-3; D is undetermined. Per germline, CDR1 SGHRS and CDR2 YFSETQ. This CDR3 is 13 amino acids long. Trimming removed 9 bases at V and 0 bases at J, with 11 bases between. The CDR3, as DNA: TGCGCCACCTCCCAATTAAGCACAGATACGCAGTATTTT. Its protein is CATSQLSTDTQYF. The full variable domain, with the rest looked up from reference TRBV5-1 and TRBJ2-3, is KAGVTQTPRYLIKTRGQQVTLSCSPISGHRSVSWYQQTPGQGLQFLFEYFSETQRNKGNFPGRFSGRQFSNSRSEMNVSTLELGDSALYLCATSQLSTDTQYFGPGTRLTVL.

This clonotype was detected only a few times. V and J are TRBV19 and TRBJ2-3; D gene unclear. CDR1 is LNHDA, CDR2 SQIVND, per germline (reference sequence). This CDR3 spans 16 amino acids. Trimming cost V 1 base and J 0 bases, with 11 bases left between them. The CDR3 DNA follows: TGTGCCAGTAGTATAGGGCCCGGCGTGAGCACAGATACGCAGTATTTT. Translating gives CASSIGPGVSTDTQYF. Full variable domain (outside the CDR3, taken from reference TRBV19 and TRBJ2-3): DGGITQSPKYLFRKEGQNVTLSCEQNLNHDAMYWYRQDPGQGLRLIYYSQIVNDFQKGDIAEGYSVSREKKESFPLTVTSAQKNPTAFYLCASSIGPGVSTDTQYFGPGTRLTVL.

This clonotype has only a few counts. The chain combines TRBV2 with TRBJ2-3, with D perhaps being TRBD1 or TRBD2 (5 bases each). The CDR3 loop spans 17 amino acids. The V and J ends lost 5 bases and 0 bases respectively, with 18 bases between them. CDR1 is SNHLY, CDR2 FYNNEI, per germline. The CDR3 region is CASSTGAGTKSTDTQYF. As DNA, the CDR3 is TGTGCCAGCAGTACTGGGGCAGGGACCAAAAGCACAGATACGCAGTATTTT.

This clonotype was picked up many times. This chain links TRBV27 with TRBJ2-2, with unresolved D. V dropped 3 bases and J dropped 2 bases, with 4 bases sitting between them. The CDR3 loop spans 13 amino acids. Germline CDR1 reads MNHEY; CDR2 reads SMNVEV (reference sequence). The CDR3 DNA reads TGTGCCAGCAGTTTCCCCAACACCGGGGAGCTGTTTTTT. Residues: CASSFPNTGELFF.

The gene calls are TRBV5-4 and TRBJ2-3, with unresolved D. This CDR3 contains 13 residues. In germline, CDR1 is SGHNT, CDR2 YYREEE (reference sequence). The V gene lost 0 bases and the J gene lost 4 bases, with 6 bases spanning the gap. The CDR3 nucleotides are TGTGCCAGCAGCTTGGAACACTCAGATACGCAGTATTTT. This encodes CASSLEHSDTQYF.

This clonotype was seen a handful of times. This chain uses TRBV7-8 with TRBJ2-1; 7 positions agree with TRBD1. The junction had 3 bases not matched to a gene; V was cut back by 1 base and J by 3 bases. The germline V gene encodes CDR1 SGHVS and CDR2 FQNEAQ. CDR3 length: 15 residues. This CDR3 is CASSLEGAFYNEQFF. The CDR3 DNA reads as TGTGCCAGCAGCTTAGAGGGGGCCTTCTACAATGAGCAGTTCTTC.

The rearrangement links TRBV6-5 to TRBJ2-5; D may be TRBD1 (5 bases). With 0 bases removed from V and 5 bases from J, the gap between germline ends came to 10 bases. Germline CDR1 MNHEY, CDR2 SVGAGI. There are 14 residues in the CDR3. The CDR3: CASSYSNQGETQYF. The CDR3 coding sequence is TGTGCCAGCAGTTACTCGAATCAGGGCGAGACCCAGTACTTC.

This clonotype was found a few times. The V and J genes are TRBV11-3 and TRBJ2-7; D perhaps matches TRBD1 (6 bases). Germline CDR1 reads SGHNT; CDR2 reads YENEEA. The CDR3 spans 15 residues. Trimming stripped 2 bases from V and 7 bases from J, with 18 bases between. CDR3: CASSLLAGEPGEQYF. The DNA for the CDR3 is TGTGCCAGCAGCTTATTGGCAGGGGAACCGGGAGAGCAGTACTTC.

This clonotype was found a few times. The chain couples TRBV13 to TRBJ2-5; 7 bases line up with TRBD1. Trimming removed 5 bases from V and 4 bases from J; junction bases left unmatched: 10. Germline-derived CDR1 and CDR2 are PRHDT and FYEKMQ (reference sequence). CDR3 size: 15 residues. In DNA form, the CDR3 reads TGTGCCAGCAGCACGTTGGACAGGCCATCAGAGACCCAGTACTTC. Protein product: CASSTLDRPSETQYF.

This chain connects TRBV18 to TRBJ1-4; tentative D call: TRBD1 (5 bases). This CDR3 comprises 14 residues. The ends were cut back, 0 bases at V and 8 bases at J, with 10 bases in the middle. Germline V gene lookup returns CDR1 KGHSH and CDR2 LQKENI. The chain's CDR3 is CASSPPVEGEKLFF. The CDR3 DNA sequence: TGTGCCAGCTCACCACCCGTAGAGGGGGAAAAACTGTTTTTT.

There are a few counts of this clonotype. The chain links TRBV5-1 to TRBJ2-3; D may be TRBD1 (5 bases). The CDR3 loop spans 19 amino acids. Germline CDR1 is SGHRS and CDR2 is YFSETQ. Trimming cost V 0 bases and J 4 bases, with 24 bases left between them. DNA for the CDR3: TGCGCCAGCAGCTTGGGGGTGTTTGCTTCAGGGTTGGTCCCAGATACGCAGTATTTT. Its translation: CASSLGVFASGLVPDTQYF.

The chain recombines TRBV28 with TRBJ1-1, with TRBD1 as a possible D gene (5 bases). Germline V lookup: CDR1 MDHEN, CDR2 SYDVKM. The CDR3 covers 15 residues. Trimming stripped 3 bases from V and 9 bases from J, with 20 bases between. The CDR3 coding sequence is TGTGCCAGCAGTTTTTCCCCCCCGACAGATTACCAAGCTTTCTTT. Its translation: CASSFSPPTDYQAFF.

This clonotype has just a few counts. The chain couples TRBV4-1 to TRBJ2-2; D ambiguous. The CDR3 is 13 residues long. Trimming took off 4 bases at V and 4 bases at J, with 7 bases between the two ends. Germline loops: CDR1 MGHRA, CDR2 YSYEKL. The DNA of the CDR3 is TGCGCCAGCAGCCCGGGCCTCACCGGGGAGCTGTTTTTT. It codes for CASSPGLTGELFF.